The source of this TCR beta chain is a study of blood T cell repertoires in COVID-19. Study at large: Material from acute and convalescent COVID-19 was sourced from the United States, Italy and Spain. T cells, B-cell-depleted T cells, or PBMCs provided the cDNA or gDNA that served as material.

Per the study methods: Estimated nucleated cell counts came from reference gene primer amplification. Clones were read by immunoSEQ multiplex PCR, and TCRdb kept only the in-frame ones, dropping some. The DNA was the basis for D and trimming; V, J and clone size are from that table. In the table there are about 74,000 clones, about nine tenths of which are singletons. This clone was detected once. The receptor's source is an elderly woman with active or convalescent COVID-19. Sequenced sample: peripheral blood.

DNA for the CDR3: TGTGCCAGCAGCCAAGAACTGGACAGGGGGAGCGAGCAGTACTTC. It is translated as CASSQELDRGSEQYF. The V gene is TRBV11-1, the J gene TRBJ2-7, with 10 positions matching TRBD1. Germline CDR1 and CDR2: SGHAT and FQDESV (reference sequence). J gave up 6 bases and V 5 bases, and 10 bases lay outside the gene matches. The CDR3 length is 15 residues.